This T cell receptor beta chain derives from a study of T cell repertoires in cytomegalovirus infection. Turning to the study itself: TCR beta signatures that were public indicated CMV infection and matching HLA type.

Ten or more counts support this clonotype. MiXCR was run by TCRdb on the reads, yielding one entry per CDR3 protein. The table shows 300,000 or so distinct CDR3 sequences, with approximately 8.9% occurring only once. V was pared by 5 bases and J by 3 bases, with 11 bases between. CDR1 is SQVTM and CDR2 is ANQGSEA in the germline V gene. There are 13 residues in the CDR3. This sequence joins TRBV29-1 and TRBJ1-5; D gene uncertain. This TCR was recovered from a human donor in good health (CMV status not recorded). Some clones in this sample may be carry-over from other donors' samples. The material sequenced was PBMCs. CDR3 sequence: CSVRTASNQPQHF. The CDR3 DNA follows: TGCAGCGTTCGAACTGCTTCCAATCAGCCCCAGCATTTT.